A single sample gave rise to the 31 T cell receptor beta chains below, sequenced in a study of T cells in localized non-small cell lung cancer. Here immunoSEQ multiplex PCR was the method, and the copy in TCRdb shows in-frame clones only, minus some. This table has tens of thousands of clones, almost 85% appearing once. The sample was peripheral blood, taken before any cancer treatment. These receptors were obtained from a male donor aged 60 or older with stage III squamous cell lung carcinoma.

This clone was counted between two and nine times. V gene TRBV7-9 combines with J gene TRBJ2-6, with D maybe TRBD1 (5 bases). Trimming left V 2 bases short and J 0 bases short, with 14 bases between. Germline-derived CDR1 and CDR2 are SEHNR and FQNEAQ (reference sequence). The CDR3 extends over 18 amino acids. The DNA for the CDR3 is TGTGCCAGCAGCTTAAGGGGCGGAATCAGCTCTGGGGCCAACGTCCTGACTTTC. It encodes CASSLRGGISSGANVLTF.

The rearrangement links TRBV30 to TRBJ2-1; 9 positions match TRBD2. V dropped 2 bases and J dropped 6; count of bases not matched to a gene: 5. The CDR3 loop spans 14 amino acids. Germline values: CDR1 GTSNPN, CDR2 SVGIG (reference sequence). The CDR3 DNA follows: TGTGCCTGGAGTAGGCGGGGGGGCCGCAATGAGCAGTTCTTC. This codes for CAWSRRGGRNEQFF.

This clone was seen once. The chain combines TRBV9 with TRBJ1-1; D gene ambiguous. The CDR3 is 14 amino acids. V gave up 3 bases and J gave up 0 bases, with 9 bases separating them. Germline V gene data show CDR1 as SGDLS and CDR2 as YYNGEE. CDR3 nucleotide sequence: TGTGCCAGCAGCGGGAATACAGTGAACACTGAAGCTTTCTTT. Protein product: CASSGNTVNTEAFF.

CDR3 coding DNA: TGTGCCAGCAGCTTAGTCGACAGAACCTACGAGCAGTACTTC. This gives the protein CASSLVDRTYEQYF. The chain combines TRBV11-2 with TRBJ2-7, with D tentatively TRBD1 (5 bases). CDR3 length: 14 amino acids. Germline values: CDR1 SGHAT, CDR2 FQNNGV. V was trimmed by 1 base and J by 2 bases, leaving 9 bases between them.

V usage is TRBV7-2 and J usage is TRBJ2-5, with unresolved D. V dropped 5 bases and J dropped 2 bases, with 9 bases sitting between them. The CDR3 sequence is 13 residues long. Per the germline V gene, CDR1 is SGHTA and CDR2 is FQGNSA. The CDR3 region is CASSASRQETQYF. CDR3 bases: TGTGCCAGCAGCGCCTCACGACAAGAGACCCAGTACTTC.

This sequence joins TRBV19 and TRBJ2-7; 7 bases match TRBD1. The junction had 6 bases not matched to a gene; V was cut back by 5 bases and J by 2 bases. This CDR3 is built from 14 residues. CDR1 LNHDA and CDR2 SQIVND come from the germline V gene (reference sequence). The CDR3 protein is CASSPWTGPYEQYF. The CDR3 DNA reads TGTGCCAGTAGTCCATGGACAGGCCCCTACGAGCAGTACTTC.

The chain joins TRBV13 to TRBJ2-1; 9 bases match TRBD1. This CDR3 spans 13 amino acids. Trimming cost V 5 bases and J 16 bases; bases outside gene matches: 12. Germline-derived CDR1 and CDR2 are PRHDT and FYEKMQ (reference sequence). CDR3 coding DNA: TGTGCCAGCAGCCCCACCGGGACAGGGTGGCAATTCTTC. Translating gives CASSPTGTGWQFF.

V is TRBV11-1 and J is TRBJ1-2, with unresolved D. V shed 1 base and J shed 6 bases, with 9 bases lying between them. The CDR3 covers 13 residues. Germline V CDR1 and CDR2: SGHAT, FQDESV (reference sequence). CDR3 protein: CASSLEVGDGYTF. The CDR3 bases are TGTGCCAGCAGCTTAGAGGTGGGAGATGGCTACACCTTC.

V and J are TRBV19 and TRBJ2-3; the D gene is possibly TRBD2 (5 bases). The CDR3 has 15 residues. Trimming stripped 7 bases from V and 0 bases from J, with 14 bases between. Germline lookup yields CDR1 LNHDA and CDR2 SQIVND (reference sequence). The CDR3 coding sequence is TGTGCCAGTACCTTAGGAAGGACTAGCACAGATACGCAGTATTTT. Protein sequence: CASTLGRTSTDTQYF. The full variable domain, with the rest looked up from reference TRBV19 and TRBJ2-3, is DGGITQSPKYLFRKEGQNVTLSCEQNLNHDAMYWYRQDPGQGLRLIYYSQIVNDFQKGDIAEGYSVSREKKESFPLTVTSAQKNPTAFYLCASTLGRTSTDTQYFGPGTRLTVL.

The chain carries TRBV5-1 and TRBJ1-4, with D maybe TRBD1 (6 bases). Germline V gene data show CDR1 as SGHRS and CDR2 as YFSETQ. V lost 0 bases to trimming and J lost 0 bases, with 12 bases between them. The CDR3 contains 17 residues. This chain's CDR3 is CASSLATGSATNEKLFF. The DNA for the CDR3 is TGCGCCAGCAGCTTGGCGACAGGATCTGCAACTAATGAAAAACTGTTTTTT.

This clone was recorded only once. Additional DNA sequences in this sample encode the identical CDR3. The V call is TRBV7-6, the J call TRBJ2-7; D tentatively fits TRBD1 or TRBD2 (5 bases each). Between the trimmed V and J ends, which lost 5 bases and 3 bases, there was a span of 11 bases. The V gene's germline CDR1 is SGHVS and CDR2 FNYEAQ. The CDR3 has 13 amino acids. In DNA, the CDR3 is TGTGCCAGCAGCCCGGGACCGAACTACGAGCAGTACTTC. It translates to CASSPGPNYEQYF.

The V and J genes are TRBV28 and TRBJ1-1, with D hard to call. The CDR3 is made up of 11 amino acids. V shed 8 bases and J shed 10 bases, with 14 bases lying between them. In germline, CDR1 is MDHEN, CDR2 SYDVKM. CDR3 DNA sequence: TGTGCCAGCGGACTCCGGGGTGGAGCTTTCTTT. It is translated as CASGLRGGAFF.

V is TRBV7-9 and J is TRBJ1-1; no clear D gene. Per the germline V gene, CDR1 is SEHNR and CDR2 is FQNEAQ (reference sequence). The CDR3 length is 15 residues. V was pared by 3 bases and J by 1 base, with 12 bases between. The chain's CDR3 is CASSFGAARNTEAFF. DNA for the CDR3: TGTGCCAGCAGCTTTGGAGCGGCCCGGAACACTGAAGCTTTCTTT.

The chain uses TRBV2 and TRBJ2-1; 11 bases fit TRBD1. V trimming: 5 bases; J trimming: 8 bases; junction bases outside the gene matches: 8. The CDR3 length is 15 residues. Germline V gives CDR1 SNHLY, CDR2 FYNNEI. The CDR3: CASSQDRGPRDEQFF. CDR3 DNA: TGTGCCAGCAGTCAGGACAGGGGGCCCCGCGATGAGCAGTTCTTC.

This clone has only one observation. The J gene is TRBJ2-7, the V gene TRBV19; the D gene is possibly TRBD2 (5 bases). V was trimmed by 6 bases and J by 6 bases, leaving 9 bases between them. The CDR3 sequence is 11 residues long. The germline V gene has CDR1 LNHDA and CDR2 SQIVND (reference sequence). In DNA, the CDR3 is TGTGCCAGTAGAGGACTCGGCGAGCAGTACTTC. This encodes CASRGLGEQYF.

The table lists this clone with a count of one. The chain combines TRBV2 with TRBJ1-5, with D possibly matching TRBD1 (5 bases). CDR1 SNHLY and CDR2 FYNNEI come from the germline V gene. The length of the CDR3 is 14 residues. Trimming removed 6 bases at V and 4 bases at J, with 13 bases between. The CDR3 DNA sequence: TGTGCCAGCAGCCTGGGACGGCAAAATCAGCCCCAGCATTTT. Amino acid sequence: CASSLGRQNQPQHF.

The V call is TRBV21-1, the J call TRBJ2-7; TRBD2 reflects the table's D call only, with no check against the DNA. TRBV21-1 is annotated as a pseudogene. The CDR3 has 12 amino acids. The CDR3 DNA is TGTGCCAGCAGCCCCGGGGGTCACGAGCAGTACTTC. Translating it yields CASSPGGHEQYF.

The V call is TRBV7-6, the J call TRBJ2-1; 14 nucleotides align to TRBD2. Germline assignment: CDR1 SGHVS and CDR2 FNYEAQ. Unmatched junction bases numbered 9, after V lost 4 bases and J lost 4 bases. The CDR3 extends over 18 amino acids. The CDR3 reads CASSSGLAGGFTYNEQFF. CDR3 nucleotide sequence: TGTGCCAGCAGCTCCGGACTAGCGGGGGGCTTTACTTACAATGAGCAGTTCTTC.

A note on this clone: This specimen includes other DNA sequences encoding the same CDR3. The V and J genes are TRBV11-3 and TRBJ2-1, with TRBD1 as a possible D gene (5 bases). This CDR3 contains 15 residues. The germline CDR1 and CDR2 sequences are SGHNT and YENEEA. V was shortened by 0 bases and J by 4 bases, with 10 bases between the two germline ends. CDR3 sequence: CASSLDPGPYNEQFF. The CDR3 bases are TGTGCCAGCAGCTTAGATCCAGGGCCTTACAATGAGCAGTTCTTC.

This clone was recorded a few times. The V call is TRBV7-8, the J call TRBJ1-6; D perhaps matches TRBD1 (6 bases). The germline gives CDR1 SGHVS, CDR2 FQNEAQ. The V end lost 5 bases, the J end lost 6 bases, and 14 bases lay between the germline ends. The CDR3 is made up of 15 amino acids. This chain's CDR3 is CASSLTGSRNSPLHF. As DNA, the CDR3 is TGTGCCAGCAGCCTGACAGGCTCGCGTAATTCACCCCTCCACTTT. Filled out from reference TRBV7-8 and TRBJ1-6, the complete variable domain reads GAGVSQSPRYKVAKRGQDVALRCDPISGHVSLFWYQQALGQGPEFLTYFQNEAQLDKSGLPSDRFFAERPEGSVSTLKIQRTQQEDSAVYLCASSLTGSRNSPLHFGNGTRLTVT.

This CDR3 reads CASSYMGQVTDTQYF. In DNA form, the CDR3 reads TGTGCCAGCAGTTACATGGGACAGGTGACAGATACGCAGTATTTT. This chain links TRBV6-5 with TRBJ2-3; 8 bases line up with TRBD1. This CDR3 contains 15 residues. CDR1 and CDR2 (germline): MNHEY, SVGAGI. Trimming at V came to 2 bases and at J to 3 bases, leaving 4 bases not matched to a gene.

The count of this clone is one. The chain employs TRBV27 and TRBJ1-4; D is unclear. CDR1 MNHEY and CDR2 SMNVEV come from the germline V gene (reference sequence). V was trimmed by 1 base and J by 0 bases, leaving 6 bases between them. The CDR3 length is 15 residues. The CDR3 protein is CASSLFATTNEKLFF. Written as DNA, the CDR3 is TGTGCCAGCAGTTTATTCGCGACAACTAATGAAAAACTGTTTTTT. Looking up the rest from reference TRBV27 and TRBJ1-4 gives the full variable domain: EAQVTQNPRYLITVTGKKLTVTCSQNMNHEYMSWYRQDPGLGLRQIYYSMNVEVTDKGDVPEGYKVSRKEKRNFPLILESPSPNQTSLYFCASSLFATTNEKLFFGSGTQLSVL.

The chain recombines TRBV7-2 with TRBJ2-4; TRBD1 matches at 7 bases. The CDR3 extends over 17 amino acids. Germline lookup yields CDR1 SGHTA and CDR2 FQGNSA. Losses at the gene ends were 4 bases for V and 0 bases for J; bases not matched to a gene: 9. In DNA, the CDR3 is TGTGCCAGCAGCTCCCGGACAGGTCTGCTAGCCAAAAACATTCAGTACTTC. Translating it yields CASSSRTGLLAKNIQYF.

The rearrangement uses TRBV9 and TRBJ2-2, with D possibly being TRBD1 (5 bases). Between the trimmed V and J ends, which lost 1 base and 4 bases, there was a span of 8 bases. The CDR3 is 14 residues long. Germline V gene sequence: CDR1 SGDLS, CDR2 YYNGEE. The CDR3 DNA reads as TGTGCCAGCAGCGTAATGACAGCCACCGGGGAGCTGTTTTTT. This translates into CASSVMTATGELFF. Using reference TRBV9 and TRBJ2-2 for the parts outside the CDR3, the full variable domain is DSGVTQTPKHLITATGQRVTLRCSPRSGDLSVYWYQQSLDQGLQFLIQYYNGEERAKGNILERFSAQQFPDLHSELNLSSLELGDSALYFCASSVMTATGELFFGEGSRLTVL.

This chain links TRBV25-1 with TRBJ1-1; no definite D call. The V gene's germline CDR1 is MGHDK and CDR2 SYGVNS. The germline V and J ends were trimmed by 6 bases and 4 bases, with 12 bases remaining between them. The CDR3 has 13 amino acids. The CDR3 DNA reads TGTGCCAGCAGGAGAGAAGAGTTCACTGAAGCTTTCTTT. Protein sequence: CASRREEFTEAFF. Full variable domain (remainder filled in from reference TRBV25-1 and TRBJ1-1): EADIYQTPRYLVIGTGKKITLECSQTMGHDKMYWYQQDPGMELHLIHYSYGVNSTEKGDLSSESTVSRIRTEHFPLTLESARPSHTSQYLCASRREEFTEAFFGQGTRLTVV.

The chain links TRBV2 to TRBJ2-3, with 9 bases aligning to TRBD2. After removal of 6 bases from V and 3 bases from J, the junction contained 7 bases not matched to a gene. This CDR3 has 15 residues. Germline V gene sequence: CDR1 SNHLY, CDR2 FYNNEI. CDR3 nucleotide sequence: TGTGCCAGCAGCGTCCTTAGCGGGGGAACAGATACGCAGTATTTT. Its protein is CASSVLSGGTDTQYF.

CDR3 in amino acids: CSVGGQGPMGGYTF. CDR3 DNA: TGCAGCGTTGGGGGACAGGGGCCCATGGGGGGCTACACCTTC. The gene calls are TRBV29-1 and TRBJ1-2; TRBD1 aligns across 10 bases. The CDR3 totals 14 residues. J gave up 8 bases and V 4 bases, and 10 bases lay outside the gene matches. The germline CDR1 and CDR2 sequences are SQVTM and ANQGSEA.

In its sample, this clone was seen once. The chain joins TRBV14 to TRBJ2-7; a weak D match, TRBD1 (7 bases). V was pared by 2 bases and J by 2 bases, with 13 bases between. This CDR3 is 15 amino acids long. Germline CDR1 reads SGHDN; CDR2 reads FVKESK. The CDR3, as DNA: TGTGCCAGCAGCCAACAGGGGGGAAGAACCTACGAGCAGTACTTC. As protein: CASSQQGGRTYEQYF.

The chain combines TRBV9 with TRBJ2-5; TRBD2 agrees at 8 bases. The J call may be faulty, since TRBJ2-7 better matches the DNA end. Germline assignment: CDR1 SGDLS and CDR2 YYNGEE. This CDR3 has 16 amino acids. This CDR3 is CASSVDGGTSGYEQYF. CDR3 in DNA: TGTGCCAGCAGCGTAGACGGGGGCACTAGCGGCTACGAGCAGTACTTC.

The chain carries TRBV7-9 and TRBJ1-5, with 9 positions matching TRBD1. Germline loops: CDR1 SEHNR, CDR2 FQNEAQ (reference sequence). This CDR3 is 13 amino acids long. V dropped 5 bases and J dropped 7; count of bases not matched to a gene: 3. CDR3 region: CASSATGGQPQHF. The CDR3, as DNA: TGTGCCAGCAGCGCCACAGGGGGCCAGCCCCAGCATTTT.

V gene TRBV4-1 combines with J gene TRBJ1-6; 7 positions agree with TRBD1. CDR1 MGHRA and CDR2 YSYEKL come from the germline V gene. The CDR3 is 17 residues long. With 0 bases clipped from V and 1 base from J, the junction kept 3 bases outside the gene matches. CDR3: CASSQDLQGSYNSPLHF. In DNA, the CDR3 is TGCGCCAGCAGCCAAGATCTACAGGGGTCCTATAATTCACCCCTCCACTTT.